A single sample is the source of the 15 T cell receptor beta chains below, sequenced in a study of blood T cells in healthy people across ages. A second PCR, run for roughly 6 to 11 cycles, used a sample-barcoded 5' primer plus a J-beta primer mix. One entry per CDR3 protein results from TCRdb running MiXCR on the 5' RACE reads. The sample holds about 640,000 distinct CDR3 sequences, 40% to 50% seen once. Sequencing used blood. The receptors were sampled from an elderly man in good health.

This clonotype was seen a few times. The V gene is TRBV3-1, the J gene TRBJ2-7, with no clear D. Germline lookup yields CDR1 LGHDT and CDR2 YNNKEL (reference sequence). This CDR3 contains 12 residues. V was shortened by 0 bases and J by 4 bases, with 4 bases between the two germline ends. CDR3 nucleotide sequence: TGTGCCAGCAGCCAAGAGAATTACGAGCAGTACTTC. Its translation is CASSQENYEQYF.

CDR3 amino acids: CASSEAFSTDTQYF. The DNA of the CDR3 is TGTGCCAGCAGTGAAGCTTTCAGCACAGATACGCAGTATTTT. This chain links TRBV6-1 with TRBJ2-3; D gene unclear. V lost 0 bases to trimming and J lost 0 bases, with 4 bases between them. This CDR3 spans 14 amino acids. Germline CDR1 and CDR2: MNHNS and SASEGT.

This clonotype occurred many times. CDR3 in DNA: TGCAGTGCTCCCCTACCGGGGAAACCCTACGAGCAGTACTTC. This codes for CSAPLPGKPYEQYF. This sequence joins TRBV20-1 and TRBJ2-7; TRBD2 might be the D (5 bases). V lost 5 bases, J lost 2 bases, and 16 bases lay in between. The CDR3 is made up of 14 amino acids. Germline loops: CDR1 DFQATT, CDR2 SNEGSKA (reference sequence).

This clonotype has more than one count but fewer than ten. The chain carries TRBV7-9 and TRBJ1-6, with D perhaps TRBD1 (5 bases). This CDR3 region has 17 residues. V lost 6 bases and J 0 bases, leaving 15 bases between the germline ends. Germline V gives CDR1 SEHNR, CDR2 FQNEAQ (reference sequence). CDR3 coding DNA: TGTGCCAGCAGGGTAAAGGACAAGAGCTCCTATAATTCACCCCTCCACTTT. This encodes CASRVKDKSSYNSPLHF.

The chain couples TRBV20-1 to TRBJ1-3; D unclear. This CDR3 region has 14 residues. Looked up from germline, CDR1 is DFQATT and CDR2 is SNEGSKA (reference sequence). V gave up 6 bases and J gave up 0 bases, with 12 bases separating them. The CDR3 DNA is TGCAGTGCCCCCTCCTCCGTCTCTGGAAACACCATATATTTT. As protein: CSAPSSVSGNTIYF.

This clonotype has only a few counts. The V and J genes are TRBV20-1 and TRBJ1-2; D gene ambiguous. The V gene lost 6 bases and the J gene lost 2 bases, with 10 bases spanning the gap. This CDR3 is 12 amino acids long. CDR1 is DFQATT and CDR2 is SNEGSKA in the germline V gene (reference sequence). The CDR3 DNA is TGCAGTGCCAGCGGCCGCAACTATGGCTACACCTTC. This encodes CSASGRNYGYTF.

The table lists this clonotype with a few counts. CDR3 DNA sequence: TGTGCCAGCAGCTTAACTCCAGCGAACACCGGGGAGCTGTTTTTT. Translated: CASSLTPANTGELFF. This sequence joins TRBV7-3 and TRBJ2-2; no firm D call. The V end lost 0 bases, the J end lost 0 bases, and 5 bases lay between the germline ends. The CDR3 spans 15 residues. Germline assignment: CDR1 SGHTA and CDR2 FQGTGA.

CDR3 in DNA: TGTGCCAGCAGTCCAGGGGTATCTCGCAATCAGCCCCAGCATTTT. This translates into CASSPGVSRNQPQHF. The chain employs TRBV7-9 and TRBJ1-5; D possibly corresponds to TRBD1 (6 bases). Germline lookup yields CDR1 SEHNR and CDR2 FQNEAQ (reference sequence). V was cut by 6 bases and J by 2 bases, with 14 bases left in between. This CDR3 spans 15 amino acids.

The chain employs TRBV28 and TRBJ2-3; TRBD2 agrees at 13 bases. V shed 6 bases, J shed 6 bases, and the junction held 12 bases outside the gene matches. Germline V lookup: CDR1 MDHEN, CDR2 SYDVKM. This CDR3 has 17 amino acids. The CDR3 loop is CASRGTRLAGGGDTQYF. For the CDR3, the DNA is TGTGCCAGCAGGGGGACACGACTAGCGGGAGGCGGGGATACGCAGTATTTT.

The chain links TRBV4-2 to TRBJ2-5; 8 bases match TRBD2. The V and J ends lost 3 bases and 4 bases, in that order; junction bases with no gene match: 19. This CDR3 is 19 amino acids long. Germline-derived CDR1 and CDR2 are LGHNA and YNFKEQ. CDR3 protein: CASSHGSVLGGGRSETQYF. The CDR3 nucleotides are TGTGCCAGCAGCCATGGTTCTGTGTTGGGGGGCGGGAGGTCAGAGACCCAGTACTTC.

J is TRBJ1-4 and V is TRBV7-2; D is perhaps TRBD1 (6 bases). The V gene's germline CDR1 is SGHTA and CDR2 FQGNSA. Trimming left V 5 bases short and J 7 bases short, with 26 bases between. The length of the CDR3 is 18 residues. The CDR3 region has the DNA TGTGCCAGCAGCCCCAATAGACAGGAACGCGAGGTTCCTGAAAAACTGTTTTTT. It encodes CASSPNRQEREVPEKLFF. The complete variable domain, with remaining parts taken from reference TRBV7-2 and TRBJ1-4, reads GAGVSQSPSNKVTEKGKDVELRCDPISGHTALYWYRQSLGQGLEFLIYFQGNSAPDKSGLPSDRFSAERTGGSVSTLTIQRTQQEDSAVYLCASSPNRQEREVPEKLFFGSGTQLSVL.

The chain employs TRBV28 and TRBJ2-5; perhaps TRBD1 as D (7 bases). The CDR3 runs to 13 residues. V was trimmed by 5 bases and J by 5 bases, leaving 12 bases between them. Germline CDR1 is MDHEN and CDR2 is SYDVKM. CDR3 loop: CASSATGRETQYF. The CDR3, as DNA: TGTGCCAGCAGTGCGACAGGGAGGGAGACCCAGTACTTC.

This clonotype was counted ten times or more. J is TRBJ2-5 and V is TRBV25-1, with 11 bases matching TRBD2. Per the germline V gene, CDR1 is MGHDK and CDR2 is SYGVNS. J lost 5 bases, V lost 7 bases, and 9 bases had no gene match. The CDR3 has 15 residues. CDR3 loop: CASKETSGIRETQYF. The CDR3 DNA follows: TGTGCCAGCAAAGAGACTAGCGGGATAAGGGAGACCCAGTACTTC.

This clonotype was detected only a few times. The chain has TRBV6-2 or TRBV6-3 and TRBJ2-3, with D unresolved. V lost 8 bases, J lost 2 bases, and 11 bases lay in between. The CDR3 loop spans 13 amino acids. Germline CDR1 reads MNHEY; CDR2 reads SVGEGT. CDR3 coding DNA: TGTGCCAGCGAACGAATGGTCACAGATACGCAGTATTTT. This encodes CASERMVTDTQYF.

This clonotype was recorded a few times. The chain couples TRBV10-1 to TRBJ2-1, with 10 bases aligning to TRBD1. V lost 0 bases to trimming and J lost 4 bases; unmatched junction nucleotides: 9. From germline, CDR1 is WNHNN and CDR2 SYGVQD (reference sequence). The length of the CDR3 is 18 residues. The CDR3 protein is CASSESTFGTGVYNEQFF. For the CDR3, the DNA is TGCGCCAGCAGTGAGTCCACCTTCGGGACAGGGGTATACAATGAGCAGTTCTTC.